A single sample gave rise to the 28 T cell receptor beta chains below, sequenced in a study of T cell responses to AZD1222 COVID-19 vaccine. The protocol was immunoSEQ multiplex PCR, while the TCRdb copy is restricted to in-frame clones and leaves out a portion. Here the sample spans about 150,000 clones, 88% being singletons. Specimen: peripheral blood, collected on day 0 of AZD1222 vaccination. These receptors came from an adult in good health.

In this sample, this clone turned up a few times. The V gene is TRBV5-6, the J gene TRBJ2-7; TRBD1 matches 8 bases. Germline CDR1 is SGHDT and CDR2 is YYEEEE. V lost 1 base and J lost 1; bases outside the gene matches: 1. The CDR3 consists of 14 residues. The CDR3 DNA is TGTGCCAGCAGCTTGCAGGGGGCATCCTACGAGCAGTACTTC. Translation: CASSLQGASYEQYF.

V and J are TRBV29-1 and TRBJ2-7; 11 nucleotides agree with TRBD2. The germline V gene has CDR1 SQVTM and CDR2 ANQGSEA. CDR3 length equals 13 residues. V shed 4 bases and J 6 bases; nucleotides not matched to a gene: 5. CDR3 in DNA: TGCAGCGTTGGAACTAGCGGGGGCCTCGAGCAGTACTTC. Translation gives CSVGTSGGLEQYF.

The rearrangement uses TRBV7-9 and TRBJ2-3; D unclear. Between the trimmed V and J ends, which lost 2 bases and 4 bases, there was a span of 13 bases. The germline V gene encodes CDR1 SEHNR and CDR2 FQNEAQ (reference sequence). This CDR3 is built from 15 residues. The CDR3, as DNA: TGTGCCAGCAGCTTATTGGGGTTTGGCCCAGATACGCAGTATTTT. Protein sequence: CASSLLGFGPDTQYF.

The chain has TRBV7-9 and TRBJ1-1; D possibly corresponds to TRBD1 (5 bases). Germline lookup yields CDR1 SEHNR and CDR2 FQNEAQ (reference sequence). The CDR3 extends over 17 amino acids. The V gene lost 5 bases and the J gene lost 7 bases, with 26 bases spanning the gap. CDR3 sequence: CASSVGPKIRVWGEAFF. The CDR3, as DNA: TGTGCCAGCAGCGTAGGGCCCAAAATCAGGGTTTGGGGTGAAGCTTTCTTT.

The genes are TRBV2 and TRBJ2-1; D uncertain. Trimming left V 3 bases short and J 2 bases short, with 11 bases between. This CDR3 has 15 amino acids. CDR1 is SNHLY, CDR2 FYNNEI, per germline. DNA for the CDR3: TGTGCCAGCAGTGACAGAGCAGCGACCTACAATGAGCAGTTCTTC. Its protein product is CASSDRAATYNEQFF.

This clone has just one count. V is TRBV6-6 and J is TRBJ1-1; no definite D call. V lost 5 bases and J lost 4, with 5 bases in between. Germline CDR1 and CDR2: MNHNY and SVGAGI (reference sequence). This CDR3 comprises 11 residues. The CDR3 sequence is CASSTVTEAFF. DNA for the CDR3: TGTGCCAGCAGTACGGTCACTGAAGCTTTCTTT.

This sequence joins TRBV19 and TRBJ1-2; possible D gene TRBD1, 5 bases. Deletions cut 8 bases from V and 6 bases from J, with 19 bases between. The V gene's germline CDR1 is LNHDA and CDR2 SQIVND (reference sequence). The CDR3 has 14 residues. The CDR3 is CASRHLGDAHGYTF. For the CDR3, the DNA is TGTGCCAGTCGACACTTGGGGGACGCCCATGGCTACACCTTC.

In its sample, this clone was seen once. This chain uses TRBV10-3 with TRBJ1-1, with D perhaps TRBD1 (6 bases). V lost 10 bases and J 1 base, leaving 13 bases between the germline ends. The CDR3 totals 13 residues. CDR1 is ENHRY and CDR2 is SYGVKD in the germline V gene. As DNA, the CDR3 is TGTGCCACCGGACAGAGCCAGAACACTGAAGCTTTCTTT. The encoded protein is CATGQSQNTEAFF.

This chain joins TRBV4-2 and TRBJ2-7, with TRBD1 as a possible D gene (6 bases). The CDR3 consists of 15 residues. Trimming took 1 base from V and 3 from J, leaving 13 bases between them. Germline assignment: CDR1 LGHNA and CDR2 YNFKEQ. The CDR3 sequence: CASSQGREDSYEQYF. CDR3 bases: TGTGCCAGCAGCCAAGGACGTGAGGACAGCTACGAGCAGTACTTC.

V is TRBV6-5 and J is TRBJ1-3; D remains ambiguous. V was shortened by 5 bases and J by 3 bases, with 14 bases between the two germline ends. This CDR3 comprises 15 residues. In germline, CDR1 is MNHEY, CDR2 SVGAGI. The CDR3 loop is CASSLKPGVGNTIYF. In DNA, the CDR3 is TGTGCCAGCAGTCTTAAACCAGGAGTTGGAAACACCATATATTTT.

The chain couples TRBV5-4 to TRBJ1-1; D not resolved. Germline V gene sequence: CDR1 SGHNT, CDR2 YYREEE (reference sequence). Trimming took 1 base from V and 3 from J, leaving 10 bases between them. CDR3 length: 14 amino acids. CDR3 loop: CASSLLGMDTEAFF. CDR3 coding DNA: TGTGCCAGCAGCTTGTTGGGGATGGACACTGAAGCTTTCTTT.

This clone occurred once. The chain combines TRBV2 with TRBJ1-6; 9 positions agree with TRBD1. The CDR3 contains 16 residues. The germline gives CDR1 SNHLY, CDR2 FYNNEI. V lost 6 bases and J lost 5; bases outside the gene matches: 8. CDR3 sequence reads: CASSAAGTGNNSPLHF. CDR3 DNA: TGTGCCAGCAGCGCTGCCGGGACAGGGAATAATTCACCCCTCCACTTT. The full variable domain, rest sourced from reference TRBV2 and TRBJ1-6, is EPEVTQTPSHQVTQMGQEVILRCVPISNHLYFYWYRQILGQKVEFLVSFYNNEISEKSEIFDDQFSVERPDGSNFTLKIRSTKLEDSAMYFCASSAAGTGNNSPLHFGNGTRLTVT.

The rearrangement links TRBV9 to TRBJ2-7; 9 nucleotides line up with TRBD1. CDR1 and CDR2 (germline): SGDLS, YYNGEE. J lost 6 bases, V lost 5 bases, and 9 bases had no gene match. This CDR3 has 14 residues. CDR3 amino acids: CASRLRTGACEQYF. CDR3 DNA sequence: TGTGCCAGCAGACTAAGGACAGGGGCTTGCGAGCAGTACTTC.

The J gene is TRBJ2-2, the V gene TRBV5-4; 15 bases are shared with TRBD2. There are 17 residues in the CDR3. CDR1 and CDR2 from the germline V gene are SGHNT and YYREEE (reference sequence). V was pared by 3 bases and J by 6 bases, with 6 bases of the junction left unmatched. CDR3 sequence: CASSWTSGGALPGELFF. The CDR3 DNA follows: TGTGCCAGCAGCTGGACTAGCGGGGGGGCCTTACCCGGGGAGCTGTTTTTT.

The CDR3 reads CASSSQGNSPLHF. DNA of the CDR3: TGTGCCAGCAGTTCACAGGGGAATTCACCCCTCCACTTT. V gene TRBV25-1 combines with J gene TRBJ1-6, with 7 positions matching TRBD1. V was pared by 5 bases and J by 7 bases, with 2 bases of the junction left unmatched. Germline V gene sequence: CDR1 MGHDK, CDR2 SYGVNS. CDR3 length equals 13 residues.

This clone showed up just once. The chain combines TRBV5-4 with TRBJ2-7; 9 nucleotides match TRBD2. The V gene end was trimmed by 3 bases and the J gene end by 3 bases; junction bases not matched to a gene: 4. From germline, CDR1 is SGHNT and CDR2 YYREEE (reference sequence). This CDR3 spans 14 amino acids. CDR3 residues: CASSSVSGSYEQYF. The CDR3 coding sequence is TGTGCCAGCAGCTCGGTTAGCGGGAGCTACGAGCAGTACTTC.

This clone has just one count. The chain combines TRBV28 with TRBJ1-2; D remains unclear. CDR1 and CDR2 (germline): MDHEN, SYDVKM. Trimming pared 6 bases from V and 0 bases from J, leaving 11 bases between. CDR3 length: 14 residues. CDR3 nucleotide sequence: TGTGCCAGCAGAAGGACGGCAGCTAACTATGGCTACACCTTC. This sequence encodes CASRRTAANYGYTF.

A single count supports this clone. The chain has TRBV27 and TRBJ1-6, with a tentative D call TRBD1 (6 bases). The length of the CDR3 is 11 residues. The ends were cut back, 9 bases at V and 10 bases at J, with 10 bases in the middle. The germline V gene has CDR1 MNHEY and CDR2 SMNVEV (reference sequence). In DNA form, the CDR3 reads TGTGCCAGGAGGACAGACTCACCCCTCCACTTT. Its translation is CARRTDSPLHF.

The rearrangement links TRBV5-1 to TRBJ1-1, with D possibly matching TRBD1 (6 bases). Germline-derived CDR1 and CDR2 are SGHRS and YFSETQ. The CDR3 length is 14 residues. The V end was cut by 5 bases, the J end by 0 bases, with 11 bases between. The DNA of the CDR3 is TGCGCCAGCAGACCCGACAGGATGAACACTGAAGCTTTCTTT. This sequence encodes CASRPDRMNTEAFF.

The chain links TRBV28 to TRBJ1-2; D is ambiguous. The germline CDR1 and CDR2 sequences are MDHEN and SYDVKM. The CDR3 runs 14 residues. V lost 5 bases and J lost 4, with 14 bases in between. DNA of the CDR3: TGTGCCAGCAGTCCGGCCAGTCCGAGCTATGGCTACACCTTC. Protein sequence: CASSPASPSYGYTF.

The chain is built from TRBV19 and TRBJ1-3; maybe TRBD1 (6 bases). Per germline, CDR1 LNHDA and CDR2 SQIVND (reference sequence). The CDR3 length is 15 residues. Trimming took off 3 bases at V and 3 bases at J, with 12 bases between the two ends. The CDR3 is CASSMGGGLGNTIYF. The CDR3 nucleotides are TGTGCCAGTAGTATGGGAGGGGGTCTTGGAAACACCATATATTTT.

The V call is TRBV4-1, the J call TRBJ2-7; TRBD2 matches at 13 bases. The V segment lost 1 base and the J segment 3 bases; nucleotides outside the gene matches: 3. The germline gives CDR1 MGHRA, CDR2 YSYEKL. There are 16 residues in the CDR3. The CDR3 region has the DNA TGCGCCAGCAGCCAAGGGGGACTAGCGGGGAACTACGAGCAGTACTTC. As protein: CASSQGGLAGNYEQYF.

The chain carries TRBV7-2 and TRBJ1-2; D unresolved. CDR3 length: 13 residues. In germline, CDR1 is SGHTA, CDR2 FQGNSA. V lost 5 bases to trimming and J lost 4 bases, with 11 bases between them. The CDR3 DNA follows: TGTGCCAGCAGCGGGAAGGGTGGCTATGGCTACACCTTC. It specifies CASSGKGGYGYTF. Together with reference TRBV7-2 and TRBJ1-2, the CDR3 gives the full variable domain: GAGVSQSPSNKVTEKGKDVELRCDPISGHTALYWYRQSLGQGLEFLIYFQGNSAPDKSGLPSDRFSAERTGGSVSTLTIQRTQQEDSAVYLCASSGKGGYGYTFGSGTRLTVV.

This clone came up once. The chain combines TRBV2 with TRBJ1-6; D unclear. Germline-derived CDR1 and CDR2 are SNHLY and FYNNEI. This CDR3 is 13 amino acids long. V was cut by 6 bases and J by 7 bases, with 10 bases left in between. CDR3 in amino acids: CASSVGWNSPLHF. The CDR3 DNA reads TGTGCCAGCAGCGTCGGATGGAATTCACCCCTCCACTTT.

V is TRBV15 and J is TRBJ2-3, with 7 bases matching TRBD1. The trim removed 0 bases at V and 1 base at J, leaving 7 bases unmatched. This CDR3 is built from 17 residues. Germline V gene sequence: CDR1 LNHNV, CDR2 YYDKDF (reference sequence). CDR3 in amino acids: CATSRDQRGRGTDTQYF. CDR3 sequence (DNA): TGTGCCACCAGCAGAGACCAGAGGGGGCGGGGCACAGATACGCAGTATTTT.

This chain uses TRBV5-6 with TRBJ2-7, with a weak D call TRBD2 (5 bases). Germline V CDR1 and CDR2: SGHDT, YYEEEE. The CDR3 covers 13 residues. Trimming left V 0 bases short and J 4 bases short, with 8 bases between. CDR3 amino acids: CASSLAGVYEQYF. For the CDR3, the DNA is TGTGCCAGCAGCTTGGCCGGGGTGTACGAGCAGTACTTC.

The chain joins TRBV5-1 to TRBJ2-7; TRBD1 agrees at 8 bases. The trim removed 1 base at V and 0 bases at J, leaving 3 bases unmatched. The length of the CDR3 is 15 residues. CDR1 and CDR2 from the germline V gene are SGHRS and YFSETQ. CDR3 sequence reads: CASSLSGQASYEQYF. Here the CDR3 DNA reads TGCGCCAGCAGCTTGTCGGGACAGGCCTCCTACGAGCAGTACTTC.

The chain recombines TRBV28 with TRBJ1-5; D ambiguous. CDR1 and CDR2 from the germline V gene are MDHEN and SYDVKM. The V gene lost 9 bases and the J gene lost 2 bases, with 20 bases spanning the gap. This CDR3 region has 16 residues. For the CDR3, the DNA is TGTGCCAGTCGGGAGGCGATAACGACTGGCAATCAGCCCCAGCATTTT. Residues: CASREAITTGNQPQHF.